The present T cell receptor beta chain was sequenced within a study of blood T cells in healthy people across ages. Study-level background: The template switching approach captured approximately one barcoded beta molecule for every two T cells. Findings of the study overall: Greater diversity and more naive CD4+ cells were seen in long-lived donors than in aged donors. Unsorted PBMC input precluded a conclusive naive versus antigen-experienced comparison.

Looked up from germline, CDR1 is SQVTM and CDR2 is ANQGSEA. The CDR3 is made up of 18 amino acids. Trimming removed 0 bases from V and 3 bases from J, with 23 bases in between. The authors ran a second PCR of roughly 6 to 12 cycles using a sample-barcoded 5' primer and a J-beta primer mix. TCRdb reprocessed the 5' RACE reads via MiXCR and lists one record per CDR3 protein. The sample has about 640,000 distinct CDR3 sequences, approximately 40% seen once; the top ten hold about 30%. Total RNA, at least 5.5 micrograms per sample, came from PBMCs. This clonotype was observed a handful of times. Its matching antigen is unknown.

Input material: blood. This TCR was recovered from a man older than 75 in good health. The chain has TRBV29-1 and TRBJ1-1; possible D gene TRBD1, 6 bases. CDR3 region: CSVEDWNREGGAYTEAFF. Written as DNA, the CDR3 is TGCAGCGTTGAAGATTGGAACAGGGAAGGGGGAGCATACACTGAAGCTTTCTTT.